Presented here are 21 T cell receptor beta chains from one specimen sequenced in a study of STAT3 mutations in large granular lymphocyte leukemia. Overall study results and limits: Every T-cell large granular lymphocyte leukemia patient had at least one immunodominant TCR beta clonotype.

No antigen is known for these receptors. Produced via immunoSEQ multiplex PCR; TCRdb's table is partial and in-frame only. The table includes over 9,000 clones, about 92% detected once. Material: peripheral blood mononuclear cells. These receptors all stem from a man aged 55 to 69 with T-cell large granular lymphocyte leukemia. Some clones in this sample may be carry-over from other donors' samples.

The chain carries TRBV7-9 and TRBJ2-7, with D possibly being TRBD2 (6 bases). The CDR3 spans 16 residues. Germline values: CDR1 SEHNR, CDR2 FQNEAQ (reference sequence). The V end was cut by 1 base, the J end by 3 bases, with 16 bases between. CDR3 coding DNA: TGTGCCAGCAGCTTAGGAGGACTACTGAGAGTCTACGAGCAGTACTTC. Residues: CASSLGGLLRVYEQYF.

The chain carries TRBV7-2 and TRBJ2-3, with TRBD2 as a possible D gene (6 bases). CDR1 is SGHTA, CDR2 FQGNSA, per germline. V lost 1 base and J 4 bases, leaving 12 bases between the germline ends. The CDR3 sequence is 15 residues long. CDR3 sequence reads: CASSLVASESDTQYF. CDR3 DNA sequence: TGTGCCAGCAGCTTAGTCGCTAGCGAGTCAGATACGCAGTATTTT.

As DNA, the CDR3 is TGTGCCAGCTCGAGGGCGGGAGCCACAGATACGCAGTATTTT. Protein sequence: CASSRAGATDTQYF. This chain uses TRBV18 with TRBJ2-3, with 7 bases identical to TRBD2. Germline CDR1 is KGHSH and CDR2 is LQKENI. The V segment lost 6 bases and the J segment 2 bases; nucleotides outside the gene matches: 5. CDR3 length: 14 amino acids.

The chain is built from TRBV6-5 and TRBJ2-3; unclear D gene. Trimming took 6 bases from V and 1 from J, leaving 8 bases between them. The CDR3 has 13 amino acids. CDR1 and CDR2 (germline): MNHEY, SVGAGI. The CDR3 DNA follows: TGTGCCAGCAGAGAGGACGGCACAGATACGCAGTATTTT. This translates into CASREDGTDTQYF.

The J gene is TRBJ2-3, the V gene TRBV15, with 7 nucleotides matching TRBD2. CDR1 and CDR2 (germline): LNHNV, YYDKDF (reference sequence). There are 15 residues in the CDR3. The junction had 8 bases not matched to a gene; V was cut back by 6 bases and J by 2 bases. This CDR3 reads CATRLSGSYTDTQYF. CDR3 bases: TGTGCCACCAGACTTAGCGGGTCCTACACAGATACGCAGTATTTT.

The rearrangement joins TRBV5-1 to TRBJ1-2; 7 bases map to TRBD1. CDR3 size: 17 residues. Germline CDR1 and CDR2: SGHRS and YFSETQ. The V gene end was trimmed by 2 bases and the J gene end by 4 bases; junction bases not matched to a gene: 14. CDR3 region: CASSLRTGPRGIYGYTF. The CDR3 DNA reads TGCGCCAGCAGCTTACGTACCGGGCCCAGGGGGATCTATGGCTACACCTTC.

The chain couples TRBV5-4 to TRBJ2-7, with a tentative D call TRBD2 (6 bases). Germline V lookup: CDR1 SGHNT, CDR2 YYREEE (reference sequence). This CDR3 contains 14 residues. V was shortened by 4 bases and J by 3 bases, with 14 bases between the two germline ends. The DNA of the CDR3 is TGTGCCAGCAGCATAACCGGGAGTAACTACGAGCAGTACTTC. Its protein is CASSITGSNYEQYF.

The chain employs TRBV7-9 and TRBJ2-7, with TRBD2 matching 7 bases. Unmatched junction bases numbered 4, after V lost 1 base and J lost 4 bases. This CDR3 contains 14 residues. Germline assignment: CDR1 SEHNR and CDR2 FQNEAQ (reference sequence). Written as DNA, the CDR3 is TGTGCCAGCAGCTTAGAAGCCGGGAGGTACGAGCAGTACTTC. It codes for CASSLEAGRYEQYF.

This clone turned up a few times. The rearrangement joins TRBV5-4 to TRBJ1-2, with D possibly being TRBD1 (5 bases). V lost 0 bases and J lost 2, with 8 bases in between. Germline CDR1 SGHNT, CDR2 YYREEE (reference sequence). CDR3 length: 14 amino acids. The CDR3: CASSLVQDNYGYTF. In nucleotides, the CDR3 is TGTGCCAGCAGCTTGGTACAGGACAACTATGGCTACACCTTC. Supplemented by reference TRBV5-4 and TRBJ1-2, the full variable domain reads ETGVTQSPTHLIKTRGQQVTLRCSSQSGHNTVSWYQQALGQGPQFIFQYYREEENGRGNFPPRFSGLQFPNYSSELNVNALELDDSALYLCASSLVQDNYGYTFGSGTRLTVV.

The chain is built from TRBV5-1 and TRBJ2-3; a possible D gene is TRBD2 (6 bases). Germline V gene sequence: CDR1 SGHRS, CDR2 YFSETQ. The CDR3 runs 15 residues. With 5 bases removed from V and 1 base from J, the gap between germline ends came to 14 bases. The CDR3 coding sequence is TGCGCCAGCAGGGCGGGACTCTCGGGCACAGATACGCAGTATTTT. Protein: CASRAGLSGTDTQYF. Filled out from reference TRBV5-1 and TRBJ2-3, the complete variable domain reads KAGVTQTPRYLIKTRGQQVTLSCSPISGHRSVSWYQQTPGQGLQFLFEYFSETQRNKGNFPGRFSGRQFSNSRSEMNVSTLELGDSALYLCASRAGLSGTDTQYFGPGTRLTVL.

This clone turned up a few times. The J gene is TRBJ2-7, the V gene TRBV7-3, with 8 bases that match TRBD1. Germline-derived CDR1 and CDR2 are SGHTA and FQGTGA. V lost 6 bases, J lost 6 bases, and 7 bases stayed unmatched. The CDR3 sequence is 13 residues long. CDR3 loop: CASSLDRVGEQYF. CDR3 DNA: TGTGCCAGCAGTTTGGACAGGGTAGGCGAGCAGTACTTC. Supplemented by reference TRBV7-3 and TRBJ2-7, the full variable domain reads GAGVSQTPSNKVTEKGKYVELRCDPISGHTALYWYRQSLGQGPEFLIYFQGTGAADDSGLPNDRFFAVRPEGSVSTLKIQRTERGDSAVYLCASSLDRVGEQYFGPGTRLTVT.

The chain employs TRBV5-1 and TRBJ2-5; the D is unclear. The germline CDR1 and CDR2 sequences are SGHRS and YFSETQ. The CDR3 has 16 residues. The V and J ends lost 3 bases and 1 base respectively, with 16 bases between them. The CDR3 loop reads CASSSPPKSGQETQYF. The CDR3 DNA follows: TGCGCCAGCAGCTCCCCCCCCAAATCCGGCCAAGAGACCCAGTACTTC.

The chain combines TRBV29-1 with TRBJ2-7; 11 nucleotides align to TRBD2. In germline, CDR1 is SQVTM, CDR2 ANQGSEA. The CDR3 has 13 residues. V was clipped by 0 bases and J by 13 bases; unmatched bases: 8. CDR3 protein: CSVEDHTSGSPYF. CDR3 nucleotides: TGCAGCGTTGAAGATCACACTAGCGGGAGTCCATACTTC.

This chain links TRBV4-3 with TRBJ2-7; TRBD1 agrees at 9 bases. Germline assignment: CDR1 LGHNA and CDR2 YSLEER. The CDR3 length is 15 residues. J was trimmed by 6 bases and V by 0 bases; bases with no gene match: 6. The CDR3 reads CASSQDSRTGAEQYF. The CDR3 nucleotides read TGCGCCAGCAGCCAAGATAGCAGGACAGGGGCCGAGCAGTACTTC.

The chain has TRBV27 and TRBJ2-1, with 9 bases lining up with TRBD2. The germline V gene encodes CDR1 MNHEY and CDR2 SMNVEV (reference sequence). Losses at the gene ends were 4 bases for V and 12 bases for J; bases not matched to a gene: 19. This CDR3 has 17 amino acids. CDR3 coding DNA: TGTGCCAGCAGTTCCTTAGCGGGAGAGGGTTCCAGAGGCCGGCAGTTCTTC. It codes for CASSSLAGEGSRGRQFF.

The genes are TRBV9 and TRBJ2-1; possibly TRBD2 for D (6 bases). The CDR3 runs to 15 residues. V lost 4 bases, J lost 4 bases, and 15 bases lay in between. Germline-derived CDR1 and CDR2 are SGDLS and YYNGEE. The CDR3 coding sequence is TGTGCCAGCAGCCTTACGGGGGACGCTTACAATGAGCAGTTCTTC. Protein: CASSLTGDAYNEQFF.

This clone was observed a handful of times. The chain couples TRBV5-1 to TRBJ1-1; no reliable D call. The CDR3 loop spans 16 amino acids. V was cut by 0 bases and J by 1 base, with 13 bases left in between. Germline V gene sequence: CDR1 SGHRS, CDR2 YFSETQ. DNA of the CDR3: TGCGCCAGCAGCTTGGGTGGTGGAGCAGAGAACACTGAAGCTTTCTTT. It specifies CASSLGGGAENTEAFF. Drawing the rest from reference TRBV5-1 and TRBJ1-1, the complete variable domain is KAGVTQTPRYLIKTRGQQVTLSCSPISGHRSVSWYQQTPGQGLQFLFEYFSETQRNKGNFPGRFSGRQFSNSRSEMNVSTLELGDSALYLCASSLGGGAENTEAFFGQGTRLTVV.

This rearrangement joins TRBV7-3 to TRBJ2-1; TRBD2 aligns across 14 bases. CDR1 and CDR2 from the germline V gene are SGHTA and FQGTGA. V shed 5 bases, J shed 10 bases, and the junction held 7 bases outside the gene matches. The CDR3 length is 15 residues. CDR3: CASSPGLAGAREQFF. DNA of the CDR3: TGTGCCAGCAGCCCGGGACTAGCGGGAGCGCGGGAGCAGTTCTTC.

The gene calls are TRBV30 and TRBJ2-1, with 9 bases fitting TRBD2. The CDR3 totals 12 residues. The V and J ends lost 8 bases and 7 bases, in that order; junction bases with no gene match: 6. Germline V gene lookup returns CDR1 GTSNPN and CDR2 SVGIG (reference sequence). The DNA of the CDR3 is TGTGCCCTTAGCGGGGGACGAAATGAGCAGTTCTTC. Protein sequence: CALSGGRNEQFF.

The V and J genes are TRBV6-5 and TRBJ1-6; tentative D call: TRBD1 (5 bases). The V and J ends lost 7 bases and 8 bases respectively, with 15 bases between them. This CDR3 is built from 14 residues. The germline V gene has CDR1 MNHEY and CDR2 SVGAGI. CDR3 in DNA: TGTGCCAGCAAGATGGACAATTCGGATTCACCCCTCCACTTT. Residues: CASKMDNSDSPLHF.

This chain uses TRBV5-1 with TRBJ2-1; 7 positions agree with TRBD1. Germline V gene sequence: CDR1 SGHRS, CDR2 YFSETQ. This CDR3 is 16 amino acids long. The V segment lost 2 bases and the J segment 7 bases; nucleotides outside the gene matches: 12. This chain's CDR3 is CASSLATGAGRNEQFF. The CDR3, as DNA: TGCGCCAGCAGCTTAGCCACAGGGGCGGGTAGGAATGAGCAGTTCTTC.